This T cell receptor (beta chain) is from a study of T cells of healthy individuals. This clonotype was observed at least ten times. The V segment lost 7 bases and the J segment 0 bases; nucleotides outside the gene matches: 9. CDR1 and CDR2 (germline): SQVTM, ANQGSEA. This CDR3 has 15 amino acids. A single record per CDR3 protein comes from TCRdb applying MiXCR to the 5' RACE reads. The data show 60,000 to 70,000 distinct CDR3 sequences, under 20% seen once. This TCR was sampled from a human donor in good health. The gene calls are TRBV29-1 and TRBJ2-3; 8 nucleotides line up with TRBD1. The CDR3: CSASTDRASTDTQYF. As DNA, the CDR3 is TGCAGCGCTTCCACGGACAGGGCCAGCACAGATACGCAGTATTTT.